The 9 T cell receptor beta chains reported below all come from one sample, sequenced in a study of blood T cell repertoires in COVID-19. Using immunoSEQ multiplex PCR, the repertoire was profiled, and TCRdb retains in-frame clones only, with some absent. The sample holds approximately 78,000 clones, roughly 85% seen once. What was sequenced was peripheral blood. These receptors all stem from a woman older than 75 with acute or convalescent COVID-19.

This clone was seen a handful of times. The chain recombines TRBV18 with TRBJ1-5, with 9 bases aligning to TRBD1. The CDR3 has 14 amino acids. CDR1 and CDR2 (germline): KGHSH, LQKENI. V trimming: 6 bases; J trimming: 7 bases; junction bases outside the gene matches: 7. The CDR3 coding sequence is TGTGCCAGCTCTCCCGGGACAGGGTTCCAGCCCCAGCATTTT. As protein: CASSPGTGFQPQHF. The full variable domain, in which reference TRBV18 and TRBJ1-5 provide the parts outside the CDR3, is NAGVMQNPRHLVRRRGQEARLRCSPMKGHSHVYWYRQLPEEGLKFMVYLQKENIIDESGMPKERFSAEFPKEGPSILRIQQVVRGDSAAYFCASSPGTGFQPQHFGDGTRLSIL.

The rearrangement links TRBV25-1 to TRBJ1-2, with 9 positions matching TRBD1. Germline trimming cut 6 bases from V and 8 bases from J; bases unmatched to any gene: 10. Germline loops: CDR1 MGHDK, CDR2 SYGVNS. The CDR3 length is 14 residues. The CDR3 DNA reads TGTGCCAGCAGGGACAGGGGATGGATGGGAGGCTACACCTTC. Its translation: CASRDRGWMGGYTF.

The chain links TRBV11-3 to TRBJ2-3, with 9 bases lining up with TRBD1. Germline V lookup: CDR1 SGHNT, CDR2 YENEEA. After removal of 0 bases from V and 7 bases from J, the junction contained 5 bases not matched to a gene. There are 15 residues in the CDR3. The DNA of the CDR3 is TGTGCCAGCAGCTTAGATTGGGACAGGGCCAATACGCAGTATTTT. Translation: CASSLDWDRANTQYF.

This sequence joins TRBV7-9 and TRBJ1-4; 11 nucleotides line up with TRBD1. Germline lookup yields CDR1 SEHNR and CDR2 FQNEAQ (reference sequence). This CDR3 comprises 21 residues. V dropped 5 bases and J dropped 4; count of bases not matched to a gene: 21. In DNA form, the CDR3 reads TGTGCCAGCAGCACTCCCAGACCCTCCCCGGGACAGGGGGGGGGTAATGAAAAACTGTTTTTT. Protein sequence: CASSTPRPSPGQGGGNEKLFF.

The rearrangement joins TRBV10-1 to TRBJ2-2; a weak D match, TRBD2 (7 bases). CDR1 is WNHNN, CDR2 SYGVQD, per germline (reference sequence). Trimming pared 3 bases from V and 6 bases from J, leaving 14 bases between. The CDR3 has 15 amino acids. Written as DNA, the CDR3 is TGCGCCAGCAGTGAAATCAGGGGAGGGTCCGGGGAGCTGTTTTTT. As protein: CASSEIRGGSGELFF.

The rearrangement joins TRBV7-2 to TRBJ2-3; a possible D gene is TRBD2 (6 bases). This CDR3 has 16 amino acids. The V end was cut by 1 base, the J end by 1 base, with 12 bases between. Germline assignment: CDR1 SGHTA and CDR2 FQGNSA. The CDR3 protein is CASSLDLRRGTDTQYF. CDR3 nucleotide sequence: TGTGCCAGCAGCTTAGATCTTAGGAGGGGCACAGATACGCAGTATTTT. The full variable domain, rest sourced from reference TRBV7-2 and TRBJ2-3, is GAGVSQSPSNKVTEKGKDVELRCDPISGHTALYWYRQSLGQGLEFLIYFQGNSAPDKSGLPSDRFSAERTGGSVSTLTIQRTQQEDSAVYLCASSLDLRRGTDTQYFGPGTRLTVL.

This chain connects TRBV30 to TRBJ1-6; D remains ambiguous. In germline, CDR1 is GTSNPN, CDR2 SVGIG (reference sequence). The length of the CDR3 is 12 residues. The V end was cut by 4 bases, the J end by 5 bases, with 6 bases between. This CDR3 is CAWTQNNSPLHF. Here the CDR3 DNA reads TGTGCCTGGACTCAGAATAATTCACCCCTCCACTTT.

This rearrangement joins TRBV11-1 to TRBJ2-1; tentatively, D is TRBD2 (6 bases). CDR3 length: 14 residues. Looked up from germline, CDR1 is SGHAT and CDR2 is FQDESV (reference sequence). Trimming cost V 1 base and J 15 bases, with 19 bases left between them. The CDR3 loop is CASSLGLEGSGLFF. The CDR3 nucleotides are TGTGCCAGCAGCTTAGGACTAGAGGGGTCCGGATTGTTCTTC.

This chain links TRBV9 with TRBJ1-1; 7 nucleotides align to TRBD1. With V trimmed by 4 bases and J by 0 bases, 6 bases remained unmatched. Germline CDR1 and CDR2: SGDLS and YYNGEE. This CDR3 spans 15 amino acids. For the CDR3, the DNA is TGTGCCAGCAGCTCGGGACAGCCATTGAACACTGAAGCTTTCTTT. It is translated as CASSSGQPLNTEAFF.